These 26 T cell receptor beta chains were sequenced from one sample in a study of blood T cell repertoires in COVID-19. Assay: immunoSEQ multiplex PCR; the TCRdb copy retains only in-frame clones and omits some. Altogether 250,000 to 300,000 clones are present, approximately 90% being singletons, with the ten largest covering roughly 2.1%. Sequenced input: PBMCs or T cells enriched from blood (not recorded which). All receptors come from a middle-aged woman with acute COVID-19.

The J gene is TRBJ1-2, the V gene TRBV19; tentatively, D is TRBD1 (5 bases). Germline V gives CDR1 LNHDA, CDR2 SQIVND (reference sequence). Trimming took off 5 bases at V and 6 bases at J, with 16 bases between the two ends. The CDR3 is made up of 14 amino acids. CDR3 coding DNA: TGTGCCAGTAGTGACCGTGGGAGGGGAGATGGCTACACCTTC. Its translation is CASSDRGRGDGYTF.

The CDR3 coding sequence is TGTGCCAGCAGCCCAGGGGCCGGGGGCTACACCTTC. Amino acids: CASSPGAGGYTF. V and J are TRBV2 and TRBJ1-2, with a possible D match to TRBD1 (6 bases). The CDR3 runs 12 residues. Germline CDR1 reads SNHLY; CDR2 reads FYNNEI. V dropped 6 bases and J dropped 8 bases, with 13 bases sitting between them. The variable domain in full, with the rest retrieved from reference TRBV2 and TRBJ1-2, is EPEVTQTPSHQVTQMGQEVILRCVPISNHLYFYWYRQILGQKVEFLVSFYNNEISEKSEIFDDQFSVERPDGSNFTLKIRSTKLEDSAMYFCASSPGAGGYTFGSGTRLTVV.

The CDR3 loop reads CASSWLGVVYGYTF. CDR3 nucleotide sequence: TGTGCCAGCAGCTGGCTCGGAGTAGTCTATGGCTACACCTTC. The V call is TRBV5-6, the J call TRBJ1-2; D gene unclear. V lost 3 bases to trimming and J lost 4 bases, with 13 bases between them. This CDR3 spans 14 amino acids. Germline lookup yields CDR1 SGHDT and CDR2 YYEEEE.

The chain links TRBV15 to TRBJ1-6; tentative D call: TRBD1 (6 bases). The V end was cut by 0 bases, the J end by 9 bases, with 18 bases between. The CDR3 is made up of 17 amino acids. In germline, CDR1 is LNHNV, CDR2 YYDKDF (reference sequence). DNA of the CDR3: TGTGCCACCAGCAGAGATCCGACAGGTAGGGTTGGTTCACCCCTCCACTTT. It codes for CATSRDPTGRVGSPLHF.

The chain carries TRBV5-1 and TRBJ1-5; weak D call: TRBD1 (6 bases). Germline V gene sequence: CDR1 SGHRS, CDR2 YFSETQ. The CDR3 is 14 amino acids. The V end was cut by 2 bases, the J end by 6 bases, with 12 bases between. In DNA, the CDR3 is TGCGCCAGCAGCTTAACAGGGTTCGGTCAGCCCCAGCATTTT. This gives the protein CASSLTGFGQPQHF.

In DNA, the CDR3 is TGTGCCAGCAGCGCGACGCCTGGGACTAGCGGGGGGGCCGCTCGAGAGCAGTACTTC. Translated: CASSATPGTSGGAAREQYF. The chain is built from TRBV7-2 and TRBJ2-7; TRBD2 agrees at 16 bases. The CDR3 runs to 19 residues. The germline CDR1 and CDR2 sequences are SGHTA and FQGNSA. V trimming: 5 bases; J trimming: 7 bases; junction bases outside the gene matches: 17.

This chain joins TRBV6-5 and TRBJ1-6; 9 positions agree with TRBD1. CDR1 and CDR2 from the germline V gene are MNHEY and SVGAGI. Trimming at V came to 6 bases and at J to 5 bases, leaving 2 bases not matched to a gene. The CDR3 runs 14 residues. The CDR3 region has the DNA TGTGCCAGCAGAAGGGACAGGGATAATTCACCCCTCCACTTT. Its translation: CASRRDRDNSPLHF.

CDR3 sequence reads: CASSLIVHRVREAEAFF. CDR3 nucleotide sequence: TGTGCCAGCAGTTTAATCGTCCATCGAGTTCGGGAGGCTGAAGCTTTCTTT. The V and J genes are TRBV28 and TRBJ1-1; D unresolved. CDR1 is MDHEN and CDR2 is SYDVKM in the germline V gene. This CDR3 region has 17 residues. V lost 2 bases and J 6 bases, leaving 22 bases between the germline ends.

This chain joins TRBV19 and TRBJ1-5, with TRBD1 as a possible D gene (5 bases). Trimming removed 0 bases from V and 4 bases from J, with 10 bases in between. Germline V gene sequence: CDR1 LNHDA, CDR2 SQIVND (reference sequence). The CDR3 has 15 residues. The CDR3 region is CASSIEGLPNQPQHF. The CDR3 region has the DNA TGTGCCAGTAGTATAGAGGGGCTGCCGAATCAGCCCCAGCATTTT.

The V and J genes are TRBV27 and TRBJ1-2, with D possibly matching TRBD1 (5 bases). Germline V CDR1 and CDR2: MNHEY, SMNVEV (reference sequence). The CDR3 contains 14 residues. V was pared by 6 bases and J by 5 bases, with 16 bases between. In DNA, the CDR3 is TGTGCCAGCAGCGTAAGGGGAGGAGAATATGGCTACACCTTC. Residues: CASSVRGGEYGYTF.

The genes are TRBV18 and TRBJ1-3, with 9 bases identical to TRBD1. In germline, CDR1 is KGHSH, CDR2 LQKENI. The J segment lost 0 bases and the V segment lost 4 bases, leaving 10 bases of the junction unmatched. This CDR3 contains 18 residues. As DNA, the CDR3 is TGTGCCAGCTCACGCGACATGACAGGGGGATCCTCTGGAAACACCATATATTTT. Translated, it gives CASSRDMTGGSSGNTIYF.

The CDR3 is CAWTGGYEQYF. The CDR3 region has the DNA TGTGCCTGGACAGGGGGTTACGAGCAGTACTTC. The V and J genes are TRBV30 and TRBJ2-7, with 7 bases matching TRBD1. The CDR3 is made up of 11 amino acids. The V gene end was trimmed by 4 bases and the J gene end by 4 bases; junction bases not matched to a gene: 1. Germline loops: CDR1 GTSNPN, CDR2 SVGIG (reference sequence).

V usage is TRBV27 and J usage is TRBJ2-1, with 7 bases matching TRBD2. The CDR3 contains 14 residues. V lost 6 bases and J lost 4; bases outside the gene matches: 6. From germline, CDR1 is MNHEY and CDR2 SMNVEV (reference sequence). In DNA form, the CDR3 reads TGTGCCAGCAGCGAAGGGACTAAATACAATGAGCAGTTCTTC. Its translation is CASSEGTKYNEQFF.

The V and J genes are TRBV4-2 and TRBJ1-1, with D possibly matching TRBD1 (6 bases). Germline V gene data show CDR1 as LGHNA and CDR2 as YNFKEQ. V was trimmed by 2 bases and J by 1 base, leaving 14 bases between them. This CDR3 contains 16 residues. CDR3 sequence: CASSQPGRQENTEAFF. As DNA, the CDR3 is TGTGCCAGCAGCCAACCAGGGAGACAGGAGAACACTGAAGCTTTCTTT.

The V call is TRBV30, the J call TRBJ2-7, with a possible D match to TRBD1 (5 bases). CDR1 and CDR2 from the germline V gene are GTSNPN and SVGIG (reference sequence). V was shortened by 1 base and J by 6 bases, with 16 bases between the two germline ends. CDR3 length: 14 amino acids. CDR3 sequence: CAWSDRNWGREQYF. In DNA form, the CDR3 reads TGTGCCTGGAGTGATAGGAACTGGGGCCGCGAGCAGTACTTC.

The rearrangement joins TRBV19 to TRBJ2-1; 7 bases map to TRBD1. The CDR3 sequence is 14 residues long. CDR1 LNHDA and CDR2 SQIVND come from the germline V gene (reference sequence). With 5 bases clipped from V and 5 bases from J, the junction kept 6 bases outside the gene matches. This chain's CDR3 is CASSAAGGNNEQFF. The CDR3 DNA reads TGTGCCAGTAGTGCTGCAGGGGGAAACAATGAGCAGTTCTTC. Using reference TRBV19 and TRBJ2-1 for the parts outside the CDR3, the full variable domain is DGGITQSPKYLFRKEGQNVTLSCEQNLNHDAMYWYRQDPGQGLRLIYYSQIVNDFQKGDIAEGYSVSREKKESFPLTVTSAQKNPTAFYLCASSAAGGNNEQFFGPGTRLTVL.

The chain recombines TRBV18 with TRBJ2-7, with 7 bases matching TRBD1. Losses at the gene ends were 3 bases for V and 1 base for J; bases not matched to a gene: 9. Germline V gene data show CDR1 as KGHSH and CDR2 as LQKENI. The CDR3 consists of 16 residues. CDR3 region: CASSPPRTGLSYEQYF. The DNA for the CDR3 is TGTGCCAGCTCACCCCCAAGGACAGGCCTTTCCTACGAGCAGTACTTC.

The CDR3 DNA reads TGTGCCAGCAGCCAGGACTGGGGCTACACCTTC. Its translation: CASSQDWGYTF. V is TRBV6-5 and J is TRBJ1-2; D remains ambiguous. The CDR3 totals 11 residues. V lost 6 bases to trimming and J lost 8 bases, with 10 bases between them. The germline gives CDR1 MNHEY, CDR2 SVGAGI.

This clone was observed once. The rearrangement uses TRBV28 and TRBJ2-2; D is ambiguous. CDR1 and CDR2 (germline): MDHEN, SYDVKM. This CDR3 has 13 amino acids. V lost 8 bases to trimming and J lost 1 base, with 8 bases between them. The CDR3 DNA reads as TGTGCCAGCCTCGCAGGGAACACCGGGGAGCTGTTTTTT. As protein: CASLAGNTGELFF.

The J gene is TRBJ2-1, the V gene TRBV19; 8 bases fit TRBD2. CDR3 size: 14 residues. Unmatched junction bases numbered 2, after V lost 3 bases and J lost 4 bases. From germline, CDR1 is LNHDA and CDR2 SQIVND (reference sequence). The CDR3, as DNA: TGTGCCAGTAGTATCACTAGCGGTTACAATGAGCAGTTCTTC. It is translated as CASSITSGYNEQFF.

The gene calls are TRBV19 and TRBJ1-4; D is unclear. V was shortened by 8 bases and J by 0 bases, with 16 bases between the two germline ends. The CDR3 contains 16 residues. Germline V gene data show CDR1 as LNHDA and CDR2 as SQIVND (reference sequence). The chain's CDR3 is CASHLHGPATNEKLFF. CDR3 DNA: TGTGCCAGTCATCTCCATGGGCCTGCAACTAATGAAAAACTGTTTTTT.

A few counts support this clone. V and J are TRBV15 and TRBJ2-2, with D unresolved. CDR3 length: 14 amino acids. Germline lookup yields CDR1 LNHNV and CDR2 YYDKDF (reference sequence). The ends were cut back, 4 bases at V and 0 bases at J, with 6 bases in the middle. In DNA, the CDR3 is TGTGCCACCAGCAAGAGCCCGAACACCGGGGAGCTGTTTTTT. Translation: CATSKSPNTGELFF.

This sequence joins TRBV5-6 and TRBJ2-2; 7 bases are a match to TRBD2. The length of the CDR3 is 15 residues. V was clipped by 1 base and J by 5 bases; unmatched bases: 5. Germline V CDR1 and CDR2: SGHDT, YYEEEE. The CDR3 bases are TGTGCCAGCAGCTTGTTGCAGGGAGGGACCGGGGAGCTGTTTTTT. It is translated as CASSLLQGGTGELFF.

The chain carries TRBV7-2 and TRBJ2-1; unclear D gene. Trimming left V 1 base short and J 6 bases short, with 19 bases between. The CDR3 covers 17 residues. CDR1 SGHTA and CDR2 FQGNSA come from the germline V gene. The chain's CDR3 is CASSLGEGLSTSNEQFF. The CDR3 DNA is TGTGCCAGCAGCTTAGGAGAAGGCCTTAGCACGTCCAATGAGCAGTTCTTC.

This CDR3 reads CASSPPRSTDTQYF. The CDR3 DNA reads as TGTGCCAGCAGTCCCCCGAGGAGTACAGATACGCAGTATTTT. The V and J genes are TRBV28 and TRBJ2-3; D ambiguous. Trimming cost V 5 bases and J 3 bases, with 12 bases left between them. The CDR3 has 14 residues. The germline V gene has CDR1 MDHEN and CDR2 SYDVKM.

The chain carries TRBV12-3 or TRBV12-4 and TRBJ2-3, with 12 bases identical to TRBD1. V was pared by 4 bases and J by 14 bases, with 4 bases of the junction left unmatched. This CDR3 is 12 amino acids long. This chain's CDR3 is CASSSGDRGRYF. The CDR3 DNA reads as TGTGCCAGCAGTTCTGGGGACAGGGGGCGGTATTTT.